These T cell receptor beta chains were read from a single sample in a study of blood T cell repertoires in COVID-19. The table came from immunoSEQ multiplex PCR; TCRdb's copy has only in-frame clones and leaves some out. There are 150,000 or so clones in the sample; about 86% occur only once, and about 9.2% lies in the top ten. The specimen was PBMCs or T cells enriched from blood (not recorded which). The receptors come from a man aged 45-60 years who had recovered from COVID-19. The CDR3 runs from the conserved cysteine through the conserved F or W. Fields, in order: D gene, V gene, clone size, J gene, CDR3 protein, CDR3 DNA. The D gene is left open where the match is weak. The size field is filled for only some rows; it gives once, few, many or a size class.

TRBD1	TRBV29-1	-	TRBJ1-2	CSEGDRGLGYTF	TGCAGCGAAGGGGACAGGGGGTTAGGCTACACCTTC
-	TRBV30	-	TRBJ2-1	CAWTGQPSTEQFF	TGTGCCTGGACTGGACAGCCCTCCACGGAGCAGTTCTTC
TRBD1	TRBV18	-	TRBJ2-2	CASSPGTGTWLFF	TGTGCCAGCTCCCCCGGGACAGGGACCTGGCTGTTTTTT
-	TRBV19	-	TRBJ2-1	CASSIGRGDYNEQFF	TGTGCCAGTAGTATTGGCAGGGGGGACTACAATGAGCAGTTCTTC
-	TRBV24-1	once	TRBJ2-7	CATSDLKGEQYF	TGTGCCACCAGTGATTTGAAGGGGGAGCAGTACTTC
-	TRBV19	-	TRBJ1-4	CASNLDRSNEKLFF	TGTGCCAGTAACTTAGATCGATCTAATGAAAAACTGTTTTTT
TRBD2	TRBV5-1	-	TRBJ2-3	CASSSQGAGGYTDTQYF	TGCGCCAGCAGCTCTCAAGGAGCGGGGGGCTACACAGATACGCAGTATTTT
-	TRBV20-1	-	TRBJ2-3	CSAPGSLF	TGCAGTGCCCCGGGATCCCTTTTT
-	TRBV28	-	TRBJ1-4	CASSFVGERNEKLFF	TGTGCCAGCAGTTTTGTTGGGGAGAGAAATGAAAAACTGTTTTTT
TRBD1	TRBV13	-	TRBJ1-4	CASSSRQGAPNEKLFF	TGTGCCAGCAGCTCCCGACAGGGGGCTCCTAATGAAAAACTGTTTTTT
-	TRBV5-1	-	TRBJ1-3	CASTNGGPRSGNTIYF	TGCGCCAGCACAAACGGGGGGCCTCGCTCTGGAAACACCATATATTTT
TRBD1	TRBV7-2	-	TRBJ1-6	CASSGRDSHNSPLHF	TGTGCCAGCAGCGGCCGGGACAGCCATAATTCACCCCTCCACTTT
-	TRBV6-2/TRBV6-3	-	TRBJ1-5	CASSYSAAPQHF	TGTGCCAGCAGTTACTCTGCGGCCCCCCAGCATTTT
TRBD1	TRBV7-3	-	TRBJ1-2	CASSPGQGLGYTF	TGTGCCAGCAGCCCCGGACAGGGGCTTGGCTACACCTTC
-	TRBV3-1/TRBV3-2	once	TRBJ1-6	CASSQNQPGRGDSPLHF	TGTGCCAGCAGCCAAAACCAGCCGGGCAGGGGAGATTCACCCCTCCACTTT
TRBD1	TRBV7-8	once	TRBJ1-6	CASSVTGGQGAYNSPLHF	TGTGCCAGCAGCGTCACAGGGGGGCAGGGCGCCTATAATTCACCCCTCCACTTT
-	TRBV5-5	-	TRBJ1-5	CASSRQENQPQHF	TGTGCCAGCAGTCGACAGGAGAATCAGCCCCAGCATTTT
TRBD1	TRBV6-5	-	TRBJ1-2	CASSLGRGQNYGYTF	TGTGCCAGCAGTCTAGGTCGGGGACAGAACTATGGCTACACCTTC
-	TRBV9	-	TRBJ1-3	CASSVEGSGNTIYF	TGTGCCAGCAGCGTAGAGGGGTCCGGTAACACCATATATTTT
-	TRBV4-3	many	TRBJ1-2	CASSQVTTGFGYTF	TGCGCCAGCAGCCAAGTTACCACGGGTTTCGGCTACACCTTC
-	TRBV7-5	-	TRBJ1-3	CARSFGQGASGNTIYF	-
TRBD1	TRBV5-1	-	TRBJ1-2	CASSQGTGTGYTF	TGCGCCAGCAGCCAAGGGACAGGGACTGGCTACACCTTC
-	TRBV12-5	-	TRBJ2-7	CASGLRDTAYEQYF	TGTGCTAGTGGTTTGCGGGACACCGCCTACGAGCAGTACTTC
-	TRBV16	-	TRBJ2-1	CASSQSGLYNEQFF	TGTGCCAGCAGCCAATCGGGCCTCTACAATGAGCAGTTCTTC
-	TRBV6-4	few	TRBJ2-3	CASSESETDTQYF	TGTGCCAGCAGTGAATCGGAGACAGATACGCAGTATTTT
-	TRBV7-2	-	TRBJ1-3	CASSSLQGPGNTIYF	TGTGCCAGCAGCTCCCTACAGGGTCCCGGAAACACCATATATTTT
-	TRBV9	-	TRBJ1-5	CASSVEGAGNQPQHF	TGTGCCAGCAGCGTAGAGGGAGCCGGCAATCAGCCCCAGCATTTT
-	TRBV4-3	few	TRBJ2-5	CASSPTVLAGETQYF	TGCGCCAGCAGCCCCACGGTCCTTGCTGGAGAGACCCAGTACTTC
-	TRBV19	many	TRBJ1-5	CASTVKKTNQPQHF	TGTGCCAGCACGGTTAAGAAAACCAATCAGCCCCAGCATTTT
-	TRBV28	-	TRBJ2-1	CASSLPQGKSYNEQFF	TGTGCCAGCAGTTTGCCCCAGGGGAAGTCCTACAATGAGCAGTTCTTC
TRBD1	TRBV7-3	-	TRBJ2-1	CASSHGKGTGDYNEQFF	TGTGCCAGCAGCCACGGGAAGGGGACAGGGGACTACAATGAGCAGTTCTTC
-	TRBV24-1	-	TRBJ2-4	CATSDLQGLAKNIQYF	TGTGCCACCAGTGATTTGCAGGGTTTAGCCAAAAACATTCAGTACTTC
TRBD1	TRBV7-2	once	TRBJ2-4	CASSLELVQGTKNIQYF	TGTGCCAGCAGCTTAGAGCTAGTACAGGGGACCAAAAACATTCAGTACTTC
-	TRBV30	-	TRBJ1-4	CAWSVRRGPYNEKLFF	TGTGCCTGGAGTGTACGAAGGGGCCCTTATAATGAAAAACTGTTTTTT
TRBD1	TRBV28	-	TRBJ1-1	CASSHQTGGVREAFF	TGTGCCAGCAGTCACCAGACAGGGGGGGTCAGGGAAGCTTTCTTT
TRBD1	TRBV5-1	-	TRBJ1-6	CASSAGQGGYNSPLHF	TGCGCCAGCAGCGCGGGACAGGGGGGCTATAATTCACCCCTCCACTTT
TRBD1	TRBV7-3	-	TRBJ2-3	CASSARDRRTDTQYF	TGTGCCAGCAGCGCACGGGACAGGCGCACAGATACGCAGTATTTT
TRBD2	TRBV18	-	TRBJ2-1	CASSGLAGTSDNEQFF	TGTGCCAGCTCAGGACTAGCGGGTACCTCAGACAATGAGCAGTTCTTC
-	TRBV15	-	TRBJ2-2	CATSKGGGTGELFF	TGTGCCACCAGCAAGGGGGGGGGCACCGGGGAGCTGTTTTTT
-	TRBV10-3	-	TRBJ1-1	CAISRQENTEAFF	TGTGCCATCAGTCGACAGGAGAACACTGAAGCTTTCTTT
-	TRBV5-8	-	TRBJ2-3	CASSLGGANTDTQYF	TGTGCCAGCAGCTTAGGCGGGGCCAACACAGATACGCAGTATTTT
-	TRBV5-1	-	TRBJ1-5	CASSPDNSAGNQPQHF	TGCGCCAGCAGCCCGGATAATTCAGCGGGCAATCAGCCCCAGCATTTT